The rows below give T cell receptor beta chains drawn from one sample of a study of regulatory T cells in long-lasting Graves disease. MiXCR, applied by TCRdb to the multiplex PCR reads, yields one record per CDR3 protein. The data contain around 300,000 distinct CDR3 sequences, 22% of them singletons. Sequencing was performed on peripheral blood mononuclear cells (PBMCs), taken when the disease was refractory, from a patient treated with antithyroid drugs. Receptors were obtained from a female donor with Graves disease. CDR3s include the opening cysteine and the closing phenylalanine or tryptophan. The order of the fields is CDR3 protein, J gene, V gene, clone size. Clone size is shown for a subset of rows, as once, few, many or a class of expanded clone.

CDR3aa: CATSSGQGRSGNTIYF; j_gene: TRBJ1-3; v_gene: TRBV15; abundance: many
CDR3aa: CASSQKGDHYEQYF; j_gene: TRBJ2-7; v_gene: TRBV27; abundance: NA
CDR3aa: CASSMEGSGNTIYF; j_gene: TRBJ1-3; v_gene: TRBV19; abundance: NA
CDR3aa: CASSYSDRGPEKLFF; j_gene: TRBJ1-4; v_gene: TRBV6-5; abundance: few
CDR3aa: CSARDPVRGSEQYF; j_gene: TRBJ2-7; v_gene: TRBV20-1; abundance: few
CDR3aa: CASSAQRTGLGLAGVTPYEQYF; j_gene: TRBJ2-7; v_gene: TRBV7-2; abundance: few
CDR3aa: CASSPSGGGQGANYGYTF; j_gene: TRBJ1-2; v_gene: TRBV7-2; abundance: NA
CDR3aa: CASRRQFQETQYF; j_gene: TRBJ2-5; v_gene: TRBV6-1; abundance: many
CDR3aa: CSASFTGPRREQYF; j_gene: TRBJ2-7; v_gene: TRBV20-1; abundance: NA
CDR3aa: CASSPSYEQGVYEQYF; j_gene: TRBJ2-7; v_gene: TRBV7-2; abundance: NA
CDR3aa: CASSTLAGNYEQYF; j_gene: TRBJ2-7; v_gene: TRBV5-1; abundance: NA
CDR3aa: CASSSLAGNNYKQYF; j_gene: TRBJ2-7; v_gene: TRBV5-1; abundance: few
CDR3aa: CASSLRSAVPSGYTF; j_gene: TRBJ1-2; v_gene: TRBV5-6; abundance: NA